This T cell receptor beta chain was profiled in a study of blood T cells in healthy people across ages. Regarding the study as a whole: Diversity estimated from one million T cells was considered an underestimate.

This clonotype turned up a few times. Antigen: not known. The authors ran a second PCR of about 7 to 12 cycles using a sample-barcoded 5' primer and a J-beta primer mix. TCRdb fed the 5' RACE reads into MiXCR, producing one record per CDR3 protein. The sample contains 950,000 to 1,200,000 distinct CDR3 sequences, 35% to 40% of which appear only once. The CDR3 is 13 residues long. Between the trimmed V and J ends, which lost 1 base and 6 bases, there was a span of 11 bases. Per germline, CDR1 DFQATT and CDR2 SNEGSKA (reference sequence). This receptor was obtained from a man between 18 and 29 years old in good health. The chain employs TRBV20-1 and TRBJ2-3; no firm D call. Sequencing input: blood. The CDR3 sequence: CSARGARPDTQYF. The CDR3 DNA is TGCAGTGCTAGAGGGGCCCGCCCCGATACGCAGTATTTT.